A single sample is the source of the 29 T cell receptor beta chains below, sequenced in a study of cytomegalovirus exposure and HLA in healthy donors. The primer mix had 60 Vbeta and 13 Jbeta primers. Clones were sequenced by immunoSEQ multiplex PCR, and TCRdb holds only the in-frame ones, with some missing. Of approximately 160,000 clones listed, around three quarters are singletons. Sequencing input: PBMCs. The source is a man in his forties or fifties in good health and CMV-seronegative.

The CDR3 DNA reads as TGTGCCAGCAGCTTAGGCTGGCGGGGCGGGAGAGAGACCCAGTACTTC. Amino acids: CASSLGWRGGRETQYF. The chain has TRBV7-9 and TRBJ2-5, with 7 bases fitting TRBD2. The CDR3 spans 16 residues. In germline, CDR1 is SEHNR, CDR2 FQNEAQ (reference sequence). V lost 1 base to trimming and J lost 4 bases; unmatched junction nucleotides: 9.

V is TRBV5-4 and J is TRBJ2-3; 7 bases line up with TRBD2. J lost 5 bases, V lost 10 bases, and 10 bases had no gene match. The CDR3 runs to 13 residues. Looked up from germline, CDR1 is SGHNT and CDR2 is YYREEE (reference sequence). The CDR3 spells CAGTHLAGDTQYF. CDR3 in DNA: TGTGCCGGGACCCACTTAGCGGGAGATACGCAGTATTTT.

Notes on this clone: Other DNA sequences from this sample encode an identical CDR3 as well. This sequence joins TRBV19 and TRBJ1-1, with D unresolved. This CDR3 contains 13 residues. Per germline, CDR1 LNHDA and CDR2 SQIVND (reference sequence). V was cut by 4 bases and J by 0 bases, with 6 bases left in between. CDR3 in amino acids: CASSTGLNTEAFF. DNA for the CDR3: TGTGCCAGTAGTACAGGTTTGAACACTGAAGCTTTCTTT.

This chain links TRBV30 with TRBJ1-1; D ambiguous. Trimming left V 3 bases short and J 5 bases short, with 19 bases between. Germline V gene sequence: CDR1 GTSNPN, CDR2 SVGIG (reference sequence). This CDR3 contains 15 residues. The CDR3 region has the DNA TGTGCCTGGAGGGGTCGGGTGGTCCCGCTAACTGAAGCTTTCTTT. It is translated as CAWRGRVVPLTEAFF.

This clone turned up a few times. V usage is TRBV5-4 and J usage is TRBJ2-1; a weak D match, TRBD2 (6 bases). The CDR3 sequence is 15 residues long. Germline loops: CDR1 SGHNT, CDR2 YYREEE (reference sequence). V lost 4 bases and J 0 bases, leaving 11 bases between the germline ends. CDR3 DNA: TGTGCCAGCAGCGGGGACGGGAGCTCCTACAATGAGCAGTTCTTC. This sequence encodes CASSGDGSSYNEQFF.

J is TRBJ2-2 and V is TRBV7-3; weak D call: TRBD2 (6 bases). This CDR3 is built from 16 residues. Between the trimmed V and J ends, which lost 5 bases and 4 bases, there was a span of 17 bases. Germline values: CDR1 SGHTA, CDR2 FQGTGA. In nucleotides, the CDR3 is TGTGCCAGCAGCCCCTCTTTACTGGGGGGCACCGGGGAGCTGTTTTTT. Its translation: CASSPSLLGGTGELFF. Together with reference TRBV7-3 and TRBJ2-2, the CDR3 gives the full variable domain: GAGVSQTPSNKVTEKGKYVELRCDPISGHTALYWYRQSLGQGPEFLIYFQGTGAADDSGLPNDRFFAVRPEGSVSTLKIQRTERGDSAVYLCASSPSLLGGTGELFFGEGSRLTVL.

V gene TRBV29-1 combines with J gene TRBJ1-3; tentatively, D is TRBD1 (6 bases). CDR1 and CDR2 (germline): SQVTM, ANQGSEA. Trimming removed 6 bases from V and 8 bases from J, with 11 bases in between. The CDR3 covers 11 residues. The CDR3 DNA is TGCAGCGTGCAGGGGAGCGACACCATATATTTT. Amino acid sequence: CSVQGSDTIYF.

This clone was observed a single time. The V gene is TRBV15, the J gene TRBJ1-5, with unresolved D. CDR1 and CDR2 (germline): LNHNV, YYDKDF (reference sequence). V gave up 0 bases and J gave up 4 bases, with 10 bases separating them. CDR3 length equals 15 residues. The CDR3 region is CATSREWSPNQPQHF. Here the CDR3 DNA reads TGTGCCACCAGCAGAGAATGGAGTCCGAATCAGCCCCAGCATTTT. The variable domain in full, completed from reference TRBV15 and TRBJ1-5, reads DAMVIQNPRYQVTQFGKPVTLSCSQTLNHNVMYWYQQKSSQAPKLLFHYYDKDFNNEADTPDNFQSRRPNTSFCFLDIRSPGLGDTAMYLCATSREWSPNQPQHFGDGTRLSIL.

The genes are TRBV18 and TRBJ2-7, with D uncertain. There are 15 residues in the CDR3. Germline CDR1 is KGHSH and CDR2 is LQKENI. The germline V and J ends were trimmed by 3 bases and 0 bases, with 12 bases remaining between them. DNA for the CDR3: TGTGCCAGCTCACCGGGCCAGTCAGACTCCTACGAGCAGTACTTC. Translation gives CASSPGQSDSYEQYF.

This sequence joins TRBV27 and TRBJ2-1; 9 nucleotides align to TRBD2. This CDR3 comprises 16 residues. CDR1 and CDR2 from the germline V gene are MNHEY and SMNVEV (reference sequence). Trimming took 4 bases from V and 4 from J; bases not matched to a gene: 8. The CDR3 loop is CASSSGTSSSYNEQFF. Here the CDR3 DNA reads TGTGCCAGCAGTTCCGGGACTAGCTCTTCGTACAATGAGCAGTTCTTC.

Only a few counts were recorded for this clone. The chain combines TRBV4-1 with TRBJ2-7; D is undetermined. In germline, CDR1 is MGHRA, CDR2 YSYEKL. V was cut by 1 base and J by 0 bases, with 10 bases left in between. The CDR3 runs to 15 residues. The CDR3 nucleotides read TGCGCCAGCAGCCAAGTAGAGGATTCCTCCTACGAGCAGTACTTC. The encoded protein is CASSQVEDSSYEQYF.

This rearrangement joins TRBV19 to TRBJ2-5, with 11 nucleotides matching TRBD2. This CDR3 is 15 amino acids long. Germline assignment: CDR1 LNHDA and CDR2 SQIVND (reference sequence). The J segment lost 5 bases and the V segment lost 7 bases, leaving 9 bases of the junction unmatched. The CDR3 region has the DNA TGTGCCAGTACCGTTACTAGCGGGAGCGGGGAGACCCAGTACTTC. Its protein is CASTVTSGSGETQYF.

This clone was observed a handful of times. The gene calls are TRBV5-1 and TRBJ2-5; 7 bases align to TRBD2. With V trimmed by 3 bases and J by 5 bases, 7 bases remained unmatched. Germline lookup yields CDR1 SGHRS and CDR2 YFSETQ. The CDR3 loop spans 14 amino acids. This CDR3 is CASSSSASGETQYF. The CDR3 region has the DNA TGCGCCAGCAGCTCCTCCGCTAGCGGCGAGACCCAGTACTTC.

The rearrangement uses TRBV15 and TRBJ2-3; 14 bases match TRBD2. The germline V gene encodes CDR1 LNHNV and CDR2 YYDKDF (reference sequence). J was trimmed by 3 bases and V by 4 bases; bases with no gene match: 9. This CDR3 region has 18 residues. CDR3: CATSTTGLAGGGTDTQYF. The CDR3 nucleotides are TGTGCCACCAGCACTACCGGACTAGCGGGAGGCGGGACAGATACGCAGTATTTT.

The rearrangement joins TRBV29-1 to TRBJ2-1, with 11 bases matching TRBD1. CDR1 and CDR2 (germline): SQVTM, ANQGSEA. The CDR3 covers 15 residues. The V segment lost 1 base and the J segment 10 bases; nucleotides outside the gene matches: 9. CDR3 loop: CSVEGGGQGGREQFF. The CDR3, as DNA: TGCAGCGTTGAAGGAGGGGGACAGGGGGGTAGGGAGCAGTTCTTC.

The V and J genes are TRBV19 and TRBJ2-5; 15 nucleotides agree with TRBD2. Trimming cost V 5 bases and J 4 bases; bases outside gene matches: 8. Germline values: CDR1 LNHDA, CDR2 SQIVND (reference sequence). The length of the CDR3 is 17 residues. For the CDR3, the DNA is TGTGCCAGTAGTGAAGGACTAGCGGGAGGGCGTGGAGAGACCCAGTACTTC. Its translation: CASSEGLAGGRGETQYF.

The V gene is TRBV29-1, the J gene TRBJ1-1; 8 nucleotides match TRBD1. Losses at the gene ends were 6 bases for V and 5 bases for J; bases not matched to a gene: 5. The germline gives CDR1 SQVTM, CDR2 ANQGSEA. This CDR3 contains 12 residues. CDR3 DNA sequence: TGCAGCGTCAAGACAGGGGAGACTGAAGCTTTCTTT. Residues: CSVKTGETEAFF. Based on the CDR3 plus reference TRBV29-1 and TRBJ1-1, the full variable domain is SAVISQKPSRDICQRGTSLTIQCQVDSQVTMMFWYRQQPGQSLTLIATANQGSEATYESGFVIDKFPISRPNLTFSTLTVSNMSPEDSSIYLCSVKTGETEAFFGQGTRLTVV.

The chain couples TRBV19 to TRBJ1-5; D gene uncertain. The CDR3 extends over 17 amino acids. V lost 4 bases, J lost 5 bases, and 21 bases lay in between. Germline values: CDR1 LNHDA, CDR2 SQIVND (reference sequence). The CDR3 nucleotides read TGTGCCAGTAGTACCACGCCTCGACCGACACGACATCAGCCCCAGCATTTT. Amino acid sequence: CASSTTPRPTRHQPQHF.

V and J are TRBV5-1 and TRBJ2-5; 9 bases align to TRBD1. The V gene end was trimmed by 2 bases and the J gene end by 5 bases; junction bases not matched to a gene: 7. The CDR3 is made up of 15 amino acids. The germline V gene encodes CDR1 SGHRS and CDR2 YFSETQ. CDR3 residues: CASSLTGTGLETQYF. The CDR3 DNA reads TGCGCCAGCAGCTTAACCGGGACAGGGCTCGAGACCCAGTACTTC.

The chain joins TRBV27 to TRBJ2-1, with D perhaps matching TRBD2 (5 bases). There are 15 residues in the CDR3. The germline V gene has CDR1 MNHEY and CDR2 SMNVEV (reference sequence). V was cut by 3 bases and J by 0 bases, with 9 bases left in between. CDR3 region: CASSLGGRSYNEQFF. CDR3 sequence (DNA): TGTGCCAGCAGTTTGGGCGGGCGCTCCTACAATGAGCAGTTCTTC.

The rearrangement links TRBV7-9 to TRBJ2-3; the match to TRBD2 covers 10 bases. The CDR3 contains 15 residues. Germline CDR1 is SEHNR and CDR2 is FQNEAQ (reference sequence). V lost 6 bases and J lost 3; bases outside the gene matches: 6. The CDR3 nucleotides are TGTGCCAGCAGGTCTAGCGGGAGAGAAACAGATACGCAGTATTTT. Translating gives CASRSSGRETDTQYF.

This clone is a singleton in its sample. The chain is built from TRBV27 and TRBJ2-3; 13 bases align to TRBD2. The CDR3 has 15 residues. With 4 bases clipped from V and 5 bases from J, the junction kept 3 bases outside the gene matches. The germline V gene encodes CDR1 MNHEY and CDR2 SMNVEV (reference sequence). CDR3 residues: CASSWTSGRLDTQYF. The CDR3, as DNA: TGTGCCAGCAGTTGGACTAGCGGGAGATTAGATACGCAGTATTTT.

The rearrangement joins TRBV6-5 to TRBJ2-3; 11 bases agree with TRBD2. Germline CDR1 MNHEY, CDR2 SVGAGI. With V trimmed by 8 bases and J by 5 bases, 9 bases remained unmatched. The length of the CDR3 is 15 residues. CDR3 in amino acids: CASRIAGGRQDTQYF. The DNA for the CDR3 is TGTGCCAGCCGAATAGCGGGAGGGCGTCAAGATACGCAGTATTTT.

This chain joins TRBV5-4 and TRBJ1-3; D is unclear. Trimming left V 0 bases short and J 0 bases short, with 7 bases between. The CDR3 runs to 15 residues. Germline V gene data show CDR1 as SGHNT and CDR2 as YYREEE (reference sequence). CDR3 residues: CASSLGLSSGNTIYF. The CDR3 DNA follows: TGTGCCAGCAGCTTGGGGTTGAGCTCTGGAAACACCATATATTTT.

This clone has a single count. J is TRBJ2-3 and V is TRBV7-2; TRBD2 matches 8 bases. Per the germline V gene, CDR1 is SGHTA and CDR2 is FQGNSA. The CDR3 has 16 amino acids. V gave up 2 bases and J gave up 6 bases; unmatched junction bases: 10. The DNA of the CDR3 is TGTGCCAGCAGCTTAATTGCGGTAGCGGGGAGGGATACGCAGTATTTT. It encodes CASSLIAVAGRDTQYF.

The V gene is TRBV20-1, the J gene TRBJ2-7; no definite D call. The V gene's germline CDR1 is DFQATT and CDR2 SNEGSKA (reference sequence). Trimming cost V 3 bases and J 3 bases, with 6 bases left between them. CDR3 length equals 11 residues. CDR3: CSASSGYEQYF. For the CDR3, the DNA is TGCAGTGCTAGCTCCGGCTACGAGCAGTACTTC.

This sequence joins TRBV6-5 and TRBJ2-1; 8 nucleotides align to TRBD2. With 4 bases clipped from V and 3 bases from J, the junction kept 2 bases outside the gene matches. Germline values: CDR1 MNHEY, CDR2 SVGAGI. The length of the CDR3 is 14 residues. The CDR3 sequence: CASSSTSGYNEQFF. The DNA of the CDR3 is TGTGCCAGCAGTTCAACTAGCGGCTACAATGAGCAGTTCTTC.

This clone has a single count. The chain combines TRBV27 with TRBJ1-2; the D gene is possibly TRBD1 (6 bases). The CDR3 consists of 16 residues. Per the germline V gene, CDR1 is MNHEY and CDR2 is SMNVEV (reference sequence). V was trimmed by 6 bases and J by 7 bases, leaving 24 bases between them. CDR3 sequence: CASSPPPGVGVGGYTF. The CDR3 bases are TGTGCCAGCAGCCCACCACCAGGGGTAGGAGTGGGTGGCTACACCTTC.

The chain links TRBV10-2 to TRBJ1-1, with TRBD1 matching over 7 bases. J gave up 1 base and V 6 bases, and 5 bases lay outside the gene matches. In germline, CDR1 is WSHSY, CDR2 SAAADI. The CDR3 spans 14 residues. For the CDR3, the DNA is TGCGCCAGCAGGGAGGGGACAGAGAACACTGAAGCTTTCTTT. Translation: CASREGTENTEAFF.